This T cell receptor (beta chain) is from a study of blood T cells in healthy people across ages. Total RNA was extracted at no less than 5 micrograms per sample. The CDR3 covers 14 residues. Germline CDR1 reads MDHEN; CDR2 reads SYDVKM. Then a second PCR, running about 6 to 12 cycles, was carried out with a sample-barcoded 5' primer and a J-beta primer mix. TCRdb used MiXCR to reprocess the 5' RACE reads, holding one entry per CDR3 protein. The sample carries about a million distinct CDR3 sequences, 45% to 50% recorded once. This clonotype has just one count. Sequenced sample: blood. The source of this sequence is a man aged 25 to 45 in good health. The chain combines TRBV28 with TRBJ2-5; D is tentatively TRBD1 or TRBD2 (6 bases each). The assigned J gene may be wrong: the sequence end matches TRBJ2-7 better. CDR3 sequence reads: CASKRGQSPSEQYF. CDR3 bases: TGTGCCAGCAAACGGGGGCAGAGCCCTTCCGAGCAGTACTTC.